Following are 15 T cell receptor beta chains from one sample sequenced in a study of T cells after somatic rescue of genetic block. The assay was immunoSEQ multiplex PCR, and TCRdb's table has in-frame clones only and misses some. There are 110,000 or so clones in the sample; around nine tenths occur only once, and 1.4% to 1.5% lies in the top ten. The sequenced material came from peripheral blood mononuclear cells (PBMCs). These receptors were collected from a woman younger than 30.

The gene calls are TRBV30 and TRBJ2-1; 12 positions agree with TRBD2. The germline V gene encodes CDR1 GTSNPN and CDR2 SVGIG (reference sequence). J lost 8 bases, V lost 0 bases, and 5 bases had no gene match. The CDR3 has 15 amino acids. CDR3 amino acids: CAWSVSPSGGDEQFF. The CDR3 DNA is TGTGCCTGGAGTGTATCCCCTAGCGGGGGGGATGAGCAGTTCTTC.

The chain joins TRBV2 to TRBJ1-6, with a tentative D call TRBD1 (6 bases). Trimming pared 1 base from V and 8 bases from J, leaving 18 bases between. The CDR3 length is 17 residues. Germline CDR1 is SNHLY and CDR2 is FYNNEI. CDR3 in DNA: TGTGCCAGCAGTGAAGTGGGGTTCCGGGGGCAGTATTCACCCCTCCACTTT. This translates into CASSEVGFRGQYSPLHF.

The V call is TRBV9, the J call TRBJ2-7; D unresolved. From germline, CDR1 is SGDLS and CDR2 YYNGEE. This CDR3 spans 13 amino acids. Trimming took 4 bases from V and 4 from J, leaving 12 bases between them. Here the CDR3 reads CASSPPSEYEQYF. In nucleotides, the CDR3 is TGTGCCAGCAGCCCACCTTCAGAGTACGAGCAGTACTTC.

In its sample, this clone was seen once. The CDR3 here is CASSPQIAQGAGGYTF. In DNA form, the CDR3 reads TGTGCCAGCAGCCCACAAATCGCGCAGGGGGCAGGGGGCTACACCTTC. V is TRBV7-9 and J is TRBJ1-2, with TRBD1 identical over 8 bases. Germline values: CDR1 SEHNR, CDR2 FQNEAQ (reference sequence). V gave up 5 bases and J gave up 8 bases; unmatched junction bases: 16. The CDR3 has 16 residues.

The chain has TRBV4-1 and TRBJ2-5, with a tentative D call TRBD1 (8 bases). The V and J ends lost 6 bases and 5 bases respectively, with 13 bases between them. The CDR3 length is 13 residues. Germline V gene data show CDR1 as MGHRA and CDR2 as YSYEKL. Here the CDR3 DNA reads TGCGCCAGCAGAGACAGGGGAGGGGAGACCCAGTACTTC. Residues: CASRDRGGETQYF.

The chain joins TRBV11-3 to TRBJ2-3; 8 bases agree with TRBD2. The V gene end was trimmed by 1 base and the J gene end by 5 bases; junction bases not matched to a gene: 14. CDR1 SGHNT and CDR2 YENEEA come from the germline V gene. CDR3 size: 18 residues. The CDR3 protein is CASSLGPRAGGLGDTQYF. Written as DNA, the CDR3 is TGTGCCAGCAGCTTAGGGCCGCGTGCGGGGGGCCTCGGAGATACGCAGTATTTT.

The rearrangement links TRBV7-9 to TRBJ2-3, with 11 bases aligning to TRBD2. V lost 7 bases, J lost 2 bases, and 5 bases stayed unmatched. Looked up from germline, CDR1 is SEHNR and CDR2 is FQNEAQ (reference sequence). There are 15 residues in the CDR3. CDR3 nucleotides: TGTGCCAGCACCATGGGACTAGCGGTCACAGATACGCAGTATTTT. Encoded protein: CASTMGLAVTDTQYF.

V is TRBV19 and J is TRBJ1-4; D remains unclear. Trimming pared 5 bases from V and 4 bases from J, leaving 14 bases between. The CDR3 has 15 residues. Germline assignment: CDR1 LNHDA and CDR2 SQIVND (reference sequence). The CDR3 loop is CASSPSGRVNEKLFF. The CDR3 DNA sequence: TGTGCCAGTAGTCCCAGCGGGAGGGTTAATGAAAAACTGTTTTTT.

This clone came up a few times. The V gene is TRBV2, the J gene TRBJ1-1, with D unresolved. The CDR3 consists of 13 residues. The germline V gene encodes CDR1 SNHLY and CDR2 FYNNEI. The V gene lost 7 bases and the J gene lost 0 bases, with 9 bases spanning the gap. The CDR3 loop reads CASTTDMNTEAFF. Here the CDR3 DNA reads TGTGCCAGCACCACAGACATGAACACTGAAGCTTTCTTT.

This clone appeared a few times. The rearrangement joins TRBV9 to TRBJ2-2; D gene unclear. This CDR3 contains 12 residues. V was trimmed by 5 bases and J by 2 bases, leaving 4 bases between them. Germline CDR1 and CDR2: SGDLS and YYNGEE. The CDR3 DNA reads TGTGCCAGCAGTGCAAACACCGGGGAGCTGTTTTTT. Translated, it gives CASSANTGELFF.

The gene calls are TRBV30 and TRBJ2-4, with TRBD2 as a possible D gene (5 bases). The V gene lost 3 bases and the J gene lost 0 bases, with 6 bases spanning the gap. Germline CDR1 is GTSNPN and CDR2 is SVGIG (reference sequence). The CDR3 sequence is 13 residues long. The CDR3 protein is CAWRDLAKNIQYF. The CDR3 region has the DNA TGTGCCTGGAGGGACTTAGCCAAAAACATTCAGTACTTC.

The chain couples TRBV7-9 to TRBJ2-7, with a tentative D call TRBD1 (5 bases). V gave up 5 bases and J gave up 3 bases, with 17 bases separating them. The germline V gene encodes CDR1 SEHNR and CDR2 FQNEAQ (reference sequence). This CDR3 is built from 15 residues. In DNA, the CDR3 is TGTGCCAGCAGCCTACTGTCAGGACAAGGCTACGAGCAGTACTTC. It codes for CASSLLSGQGYEQYF.

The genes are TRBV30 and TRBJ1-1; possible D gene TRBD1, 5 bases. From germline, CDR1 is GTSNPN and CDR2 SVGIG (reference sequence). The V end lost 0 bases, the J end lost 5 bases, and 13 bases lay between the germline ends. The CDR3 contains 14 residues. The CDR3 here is CAWSVSWGGTEAFF. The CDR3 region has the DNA TGTGCCTGGAGTGTATCGTGGGGGGGGACTGAAGCTTTCTTT.

CDR3 amino acids: CSSKGYYNEQFF. CDR3 DNA: TGTTCATCCAAGGGGTACTACAATGAGCAGTTCTTC. The chain recombines TRBV19 with TRBJ2-1, with D possibly TRBD1 on 5 matching bases. The CDR3 is made up of 12 amino acids. In germline, CDR1 is LNHDA, CDR2 SQIVND (reference sequence).

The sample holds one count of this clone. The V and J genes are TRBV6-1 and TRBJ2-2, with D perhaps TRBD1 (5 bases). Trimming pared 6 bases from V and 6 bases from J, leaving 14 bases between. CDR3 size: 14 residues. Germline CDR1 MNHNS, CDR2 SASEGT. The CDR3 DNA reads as TGTGCCAGCAGCCGATCGACAGACCCCGGGGAGCTGTTTTTT. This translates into CASSRSTDPGELFF.